A single sample is the source of the 18 T cell receptor beta chains below, sequenced in a study of T cell changes during pregnancy in multiple sclerosis. Only in-frame clones appear in the TCRdb table, and some are missing; sequencing was by immunoSEQ multiplex PCR. The sample shows tens of thousands of clones, around 88% of them seen only once. The sample was CD4+ T cells from peripheral blood mononuclear cells, taken in the first trimester of pregnancy. Receptor source: a female donor in good health, enrolled as a control in a pregnancy study.

This chain links TRBV30 with TRBJ1-5; 9 bases line up with TRBD1. The V and J ends lost 0 bases and 6 bases, in that order; junction bases with no gene match: 3. CDR1 and CDR2 from the germline V gene are GTSNPN and SVGIG (reference sequence). The CDR3 runs to 14 residues. CDR3 sequence (DNA): TGTGCCTGGAGTGTAGGGACAGGGACTCAGCCCCAGCATTTT. It codes for CAWSVGTGTQPQHF.

The CDR3 DNA is TGTGCCAGCACCGCGGAGGCCCTGGGCACAGATACGCAGTATTTT. It yields the protein CASTAEALGTDTQYF. The genes are TRBV2 and TRBJ2-3; the D gene is possibly TRBD2 (5 bases). The CDR3 loop spans 15 amino acids. Trimming took off 7 bases at V and 1 base at J, with 15 bases between the two ends. The germline V gene has CDR1 SNHLY and CDR2 FYNNEI.

CDR3 protein: CASSQDLGNTIYF. The CDR3 DNA reads as TGCGCCAGCAGCCAAGACCTCGGAAACACCATATATTTT. The chain couples TRBV4-3 to TRBJ1-3, with D uncertain. Trimming cost V 0 bases and J 4 bases, with 4 bases left between them. The CDR3 extends over 13 amino acids. Looked up from germline, CDR1 is LGHNA and CDR2 is YSLEER.

To note about this clone: An end of the junction does not agree with germline; a read error may underlie this. The rearrangement uses TRBV7-7 and TRBJ2-1; D ambiguous. Germline CDR1 reads SSHAT; CDR2 reads FNYEAQ (reference sequence). This CDR3 is 16 amino acids long. CDR3 bases: TGTGCTAGCAGTCCCTTTCCTACACAGCCCTACAATGAGCAGTTCTTC. As protein: CASSPFPTQPYNEQFF. Complete variable domain (other parts from reference TRBV7-7 and TRBJ2-1): GAGVSQSPRYKVTKRGQDVTLRCDPISSHATLYWYQQALGQGPEFLTYFNYEAQPDKSGLPSDRFSAERPEGSISTLTIQRTEQRDSAMYRCASSPFPTQPYNEQFFGPGTRLTVL.

V and J are TRBV4-1 and TRBJ1-4, with TRBD1 matching over 7 bases. Germline V lookup: CDR1 MGHRA, CDR2 YSYEKL. Germline trimming cut 3 bases from V and 4 bases from J; bases unmatched to any gene: 5. This CDR3 is 15 amino acids long. CDR3 DNA: TGCGCCAGCAGCCAGTTAGGGGGCCGTAATGAAAAACTGTTTTTT. This codes for CASSQLGGRNEKLFF.

The chain is built from TRBV18 and TRBJ2-1; 10 positions agree with TRBD2. This CDR3 comprises 17 residues. Per the germline V gene, CDR1 is KGHSH and CDR2 is LQKENI. V shed 3 bases, J shed 7 bases, and the junction held 12 bases outside the gene matches. CDR3 in DNA: TGTGCCAGCTCACCCGTGGGGACTAGCGCCATATTAAATGAGCAGTTCTTC. It yields the protein CASSPVGTSAILNEQFF. The variable domain in full, completed from reference TRBV18 and TRBJ2-1, reads NAGVMQNPRHLVRRRGQEARLRCSPMKGHSHVYWYRQLPEEGLKFMVYLQKENIIDESGMPKERFSAEFPKEGPSILRIQQVVRGDSAAYFCASSPVGTSAILNEQFFGPGTRLTVL.

This clone was seen just once. The chain uses TRBV4-2 and TRBJ2-1, with 9 bases identical to TRBD1. CDR1 LGHNA and CDR2 YNFKEQ come from the germline V gene. The CDR3 covers 22 residues. V dropped 2 bases and J dropped 0; count of bases not matched to a gene: 20. The CDR3 loop reads CASSQTGGRTTSLGLSYNEQFF. The DNA of the CDR3 is TGTGCCAGCAGCCAAACAGGGGGCAGGACTACTAGTCTGGGCCTCTCCTACAATGAGCAGTTCTTC.

The rearrangement uses TRBV30 and TRBJ1-5; TRBD1 might be the D (5 bases). Trimming pared 2 bases from V and 9 bases from J, leaving 17 bases between. The CDR3 sequence is 14 residues long. Germline-derived CDR1 and CDR2 are GTSNPN and SVGIG (reference sequence). CDR3 region: CAWSPGGALSPQHF. The DNA for the CDR3 is TGTGCCTGGAGTCCAGGTGGGGCTTTATCGCCCCAGCATTTT.

In its sample, this clone was seen a few times. The chain employs TRBV6-4 and TRBJ2-3; maybe TRBD2 (6 bases). Germline loops: CDR1 MRHNA, CDR2 SNTAGT. Deletions cut 2 bases from V and 0 bases from J, with 6 bases between. CDR3 length equals 14 residues. CDR3 nucleotides: TGTGCCAGCAGTGACAGCGGGAGCACAGATACGCAGTATTTT. Its protein product is CASSDSGSTDTQYF.

This chain links TRBV2 with TRBJ1-5; tentatively, D is TRBD1 (5 bases). CDR3 length equals 15 residues. V lost 0 bases to trimming and J lost 4 bases, with 10 bases between them. CDR1 is SNHLY and CDR2 is FYNNEI in the germline V gene. Here the CDR3 DNA reads TGTGCCAGCAGTGAAGCGCGGGGGAGAAATCAGCCCCAGCATTTT. Its protein product is CASSEARGRNQPQHF. Filled out from reference TRBV2 and TRBJ1-5, the complete variable domain reads EPEVTQTPSHQVTQMGQEVILRCVPISNHLYFYWYRQILGQKVEFLVSFYNNEISEKSEIFDDQFSVERPDGSNFTLKIRSTKLEDSAMYFCASSEARGRNQPQHFGDGTRLSIL.

The chain combines TRBV29-1 with TRBJ2-1; 14 bases align to TRBD2. CDR1 and CDR2 (germline): SQVTM, ANQGSEA. The CDR3 has 14 amino acids. With V trimmed by 5 bases and J by 6 bases, 3 bases remained unmatched. The CDR3 DNA follows: TGCAGCGTTCGACTAGCGGGGGGGCGCAATGAGCAGTTCTTC. Its translation: CSVRLAGGRNEQFF.

The V gene is TRBV19, the J gene TRBJ1-5; no clear D gene. Between the trimmed V and J ends, which lost 1 base and 0 bases, there was a span of 19 bases. The CDR3 spans 19 residues. Germline V CDR1 and CDR2: LNHDA, SQIVND (reference sequence). Here the CDR3 reads CASSIVGSWADDSNQPQHF. CDR3 nucleotides: TGTGCCAGTAGTATAGTAGGTAGTTGGGCAGATGATAGCAATCAGCCCCAGCATTTT. Full variable domain (remainder filled in from reference TRBV19 and TRBJ1-5): DGGITQSPKYLFRKEGQNVTLSCEQNLNHDAMYWYRQDPGQGLRLIYYSQIVNDFQKGDIAEGYSVSREKKESFPLTVTSAQKNPTAFYLCASSIVGSWADDSNQPQHFGDGTRLSIL.

The chain combines TRBV11-2 with TRBJ2-7; D perhaps matches TRBD2 (5 bases). The CDR3 extends over 15 amino acids. The germline CDR1 and CDR2 sequences are SGHAT and FQNNGV. Trimming pared 5 bases from V and 4 bases from J, leaving 18 bases between. The chain's CDR3 is CASSTPRGPHYEQYF. In DNA form, the CDR3 reads TGTGCCAGCAGCACCCCGCGAGGGCCCCATTACGAGCAGTACTTC.

The V call is TRBV7-2, the J call TRBJ2-2; TRBD2 might be the D (7 bases). V gave up 0 bases and J gave up 7 bases, with 12 bases separating them. CDR1 SGHTA and CDR2 FQGNSA come from the germline V gene. CDR3 length equals 15 residues. CDR3 sequence: CASSLAAGAGGELFF. In DNA, the CDR3 is TGTGCCAGCAGCTTAGCGGCGGGGGCGGGCGGGGAGCTGTTTTTT. The full variable domain, with the rest looked up from reference TRBV7-2 and TRBJ2-2, is GAGVSQSPSNKVTEKGKDVELRCDPISGHTALYWYRQSLGQGLEFLIYFQGNSAPDKSGLPSDRFSAERTGGSVSTLTIQRTQQEDSAVYLCASSLAAGAGGELFFGEGSRLTVL.

The chain combines TRBV18 with TRBJ1-1; 9 bases are shared with TRBD1. Germline CDR1 reads KGHSH; CDR2 reads LQKENI. This CDR3 has 14 residues. After removal of 3 bases from V and 3 bases from J, the junction contained 2 bases not matched to a gene. CDR3 protein: CASSPRTGDTEAFF. DNA for the CDR3: TGTGCCAGCTCACCCAGGACAGGGGACACTGAAGCTTTCTTT.

The table lists this clone with a count of one. This chain joins TRBV7-9 and TRBJ1-2; D gene unclear. The CDR3 covers 12 residues. V shed 5 bases and J shed 4 bases, with 8 bases lying between them. Germline V gene data show CDR1 as SEHNR and CDR2 as FQNEAQ (reference sequence). The CDR3 region is CASSEVAYGYTF. In DNA form, the CDR3 reads TGTGCCAGCAGCGAGGTGGCCTATGGCTACACCTTC.

This sequence joins TRBV19 and TRBJ2-7; TRBD2 aligns across 12 bases. Germline CDR1 reads LNHDA; CDR2 reads SQIVND (reference sequence). Losses at the gene ends were 4 bases for V and 6 bases for J; bases not matched to a gene: 4. CDR3 length: 14 amino acids. The DNA for the CDR3 is TGTGCCAGTAGTAGGCCGGGACTAGCGGGCGAGCAGTACTTC. The encoded protein is CASSRPGLAGEQYF.

The chain employs TRBV9 and TRBJ2-7; 10 nucleotides agree with TRBD2. Germline trimming cut 4 bases from V and 0 bases from J; bases unmatched to any gene: 7. Looked up from germline, CDR1 is SGDLS and CDR2 is YYNGEE. CDR3 size: 16 residues. The CDR3 protein is CASSSGTSAGSYEQYF. CDR3 DNA sequence: TGTGCCAGCAGCTCAGGGACTAGCGCGGGCTCCTACGAGCAGTACTTC.